This T cell receptor beta chain was obtained from a study of read filtering for tumor transcriptome and immune sequencing. Study-level background: After DNase treatment, RNA was made into whole-transcriptome libraries.

V dropped 8 bases and J dropped 7 bases, with 12 bases sitting between them. CDR3 length equals 11 residues. Bone marrow was sampled from every patient at the time of active disease. Points on this clonotype: Its matching antigen is unknown. With only one base between it and a far larger clone, this is likely a read error.

Study conclusions and caveats: IR-seq captured clonotypes deeper and more reliably than RNA-seq.

The library was built from roughly 400 ng RNA with molecular barcoded adaptors for alpha/delta and beta/gamma chains. TCRdb reprocessed the reads with MiXCR, giving one entry per CDR3 protein. The repertoire holds approximately 140,000 distinct CDR3 sequences, under 15% seen once, with 7% to 9% in the top ten. What was sequenced was a population of CD138-negative cells sorted from bone marrow. This chain connects TRBV12-3 or TRBV12-4 to TRBJ2-7; unclear D gene. The clonotype comes from a donor older than 35 with multiple myeloma. CDR3 bases: TGTGCCAGCGAATGCGGTGCGGAGCAGTACTTC. Amino acid sequence: CASECGAEQYF.